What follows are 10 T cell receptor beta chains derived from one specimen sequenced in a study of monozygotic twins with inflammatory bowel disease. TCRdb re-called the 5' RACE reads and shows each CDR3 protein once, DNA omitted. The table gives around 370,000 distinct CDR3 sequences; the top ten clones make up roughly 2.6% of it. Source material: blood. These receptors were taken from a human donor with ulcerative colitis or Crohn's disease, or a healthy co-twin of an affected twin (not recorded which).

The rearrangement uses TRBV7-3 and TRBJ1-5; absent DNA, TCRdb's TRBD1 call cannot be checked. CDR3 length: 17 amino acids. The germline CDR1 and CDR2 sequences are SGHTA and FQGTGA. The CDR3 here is CASSTPRGGRGNQPQHF.

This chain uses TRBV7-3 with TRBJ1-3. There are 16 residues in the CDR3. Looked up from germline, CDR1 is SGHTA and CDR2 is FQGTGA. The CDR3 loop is CASSSLSRFPGNTIYF.

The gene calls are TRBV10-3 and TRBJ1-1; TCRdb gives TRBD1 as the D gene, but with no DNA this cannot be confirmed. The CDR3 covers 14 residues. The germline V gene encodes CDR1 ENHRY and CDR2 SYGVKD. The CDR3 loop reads CAIRSGTGGSRPFF.

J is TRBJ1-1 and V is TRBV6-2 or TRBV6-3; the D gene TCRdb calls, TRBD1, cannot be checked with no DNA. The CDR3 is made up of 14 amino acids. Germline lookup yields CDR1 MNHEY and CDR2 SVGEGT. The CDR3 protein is CASSFGQGGTEAFF.

CDR3: CASSFRGNYGYTF. The chain carries TRBV27 and TRBJ1-2. The germline V gene encodes CDR1 MNHEY and CDR2 SMNVEV (reference sequence). The CDR3 runs to 13 residues.

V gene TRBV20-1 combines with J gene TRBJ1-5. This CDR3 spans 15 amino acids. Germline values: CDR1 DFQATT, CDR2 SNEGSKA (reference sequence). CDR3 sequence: CSARVGTYPNQPQHF.

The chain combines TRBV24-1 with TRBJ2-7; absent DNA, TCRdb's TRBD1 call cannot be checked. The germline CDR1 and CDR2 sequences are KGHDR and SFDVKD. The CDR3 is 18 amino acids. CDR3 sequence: CATSDPPRTGHSSYEQYF.

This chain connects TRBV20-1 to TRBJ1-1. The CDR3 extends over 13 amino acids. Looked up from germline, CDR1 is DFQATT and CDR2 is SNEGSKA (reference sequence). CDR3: CSARDVPNTEAFF.

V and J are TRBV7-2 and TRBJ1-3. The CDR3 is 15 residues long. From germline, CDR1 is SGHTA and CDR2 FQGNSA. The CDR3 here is CASSLGTASRNTIYF.

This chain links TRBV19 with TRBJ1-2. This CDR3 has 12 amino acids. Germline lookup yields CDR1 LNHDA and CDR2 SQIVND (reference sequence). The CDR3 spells CASSIAAAGYTF. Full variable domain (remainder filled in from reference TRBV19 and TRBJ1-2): DGGITQSPKYLFRKEGQNVTLSCEQNLNHDAMYWYRQDPGQGLRLIYYSQIVNDFQKGDIAEGYSVSREKKESFPLTVTSAQKNPTAFYLCASSIAAAGYTFGSGTRLTVV.